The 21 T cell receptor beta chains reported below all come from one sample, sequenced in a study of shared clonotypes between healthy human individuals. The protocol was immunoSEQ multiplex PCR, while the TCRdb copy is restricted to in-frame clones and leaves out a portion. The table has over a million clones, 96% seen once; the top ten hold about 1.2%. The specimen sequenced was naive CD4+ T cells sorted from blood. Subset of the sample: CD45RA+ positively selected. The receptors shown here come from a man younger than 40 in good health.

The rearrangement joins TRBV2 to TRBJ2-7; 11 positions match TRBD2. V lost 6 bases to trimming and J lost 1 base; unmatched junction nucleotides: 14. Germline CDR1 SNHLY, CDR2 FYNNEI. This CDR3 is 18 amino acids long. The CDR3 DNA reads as TGTGCCAGCAGGGGAGGGGTAACTAGCGGGAGAACGTCCTACGAGCAGTACTTC. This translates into CASRGGVTSGRTSYEQYF.

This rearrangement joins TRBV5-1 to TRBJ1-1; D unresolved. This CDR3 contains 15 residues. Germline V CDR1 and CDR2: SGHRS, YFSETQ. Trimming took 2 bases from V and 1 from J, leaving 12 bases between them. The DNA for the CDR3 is TGCGCCAGCAGCTTTGGGGTACTTACGAACACTGAAGCTTTCTTT. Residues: CASSFGVLTNTEAFF. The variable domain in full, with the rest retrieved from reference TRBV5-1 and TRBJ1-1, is KAGVTQTPRYLIKTRGQQVTLSCSPISGHRSVSWYQQTPGQGLQFLFEYFSETQRNKGNFPGRFSGRQFSNSRSEMNVSTLELGDSALYLCASSFGVLTNTEAFFGQGTRLTVV.

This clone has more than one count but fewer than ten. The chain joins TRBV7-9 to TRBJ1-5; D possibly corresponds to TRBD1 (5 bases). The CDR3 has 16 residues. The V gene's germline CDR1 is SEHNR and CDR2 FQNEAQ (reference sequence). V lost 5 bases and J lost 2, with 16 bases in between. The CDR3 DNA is TGTGCCAGCAGCCGAGGTGACAGTTGGGGCAATCAGCCCCAGCATTTT. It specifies CASSRGDSWGNQPQHF.

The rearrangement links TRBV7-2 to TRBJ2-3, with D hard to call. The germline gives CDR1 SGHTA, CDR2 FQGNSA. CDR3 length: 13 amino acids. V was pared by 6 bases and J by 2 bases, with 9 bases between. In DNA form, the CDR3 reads TGTGCCAGCAGTTTGCCTCACACAGATACGCAGTATTTT. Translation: CASSLPHTDTQYF.

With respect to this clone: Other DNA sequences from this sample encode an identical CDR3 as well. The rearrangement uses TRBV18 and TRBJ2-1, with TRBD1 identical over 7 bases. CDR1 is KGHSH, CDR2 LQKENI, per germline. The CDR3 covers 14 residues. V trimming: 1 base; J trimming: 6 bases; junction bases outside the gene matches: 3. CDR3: CASSPRTGGNEQFF. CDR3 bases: TGTGCCAGCTCACCACGGACAGGAGGCAATGAGCAGTTCTTC.

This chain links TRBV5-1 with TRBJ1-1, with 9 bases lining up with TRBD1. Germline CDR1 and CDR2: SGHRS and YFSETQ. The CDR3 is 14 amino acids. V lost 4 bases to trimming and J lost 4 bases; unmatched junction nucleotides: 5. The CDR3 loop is CASSPTGGGTEAFF. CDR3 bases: TGCGCCAGCAGCCCTACAGGGGGCGGCACTGAAGCTTTCTTT.

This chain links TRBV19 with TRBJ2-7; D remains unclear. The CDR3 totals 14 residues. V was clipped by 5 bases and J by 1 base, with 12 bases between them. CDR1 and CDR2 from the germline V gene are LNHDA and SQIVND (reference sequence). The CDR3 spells CASSERDTSYEQYF. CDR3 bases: TGTGCCAGTAGTGAAAGAGACACTTCCTACGAGCAGTACTTC.

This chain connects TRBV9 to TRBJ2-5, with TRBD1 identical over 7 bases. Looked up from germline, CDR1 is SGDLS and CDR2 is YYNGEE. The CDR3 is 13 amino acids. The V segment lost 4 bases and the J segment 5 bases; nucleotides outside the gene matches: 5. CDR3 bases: TGTGCCAGCAGCTCGACAGGGTGGGAGACCCAGTACTTC. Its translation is CASSSTGWETQYF. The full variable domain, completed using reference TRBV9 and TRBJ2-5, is DSGVTQTPKHLITATGQRVTLRCSPRSGDLSVYWYQQSLDQGLQFLIQYYNGEERAKGNILERFSAQQFPDLHSELNLSSLELGDSALYFCASSSTGWETQYFGPGTRLLVL.

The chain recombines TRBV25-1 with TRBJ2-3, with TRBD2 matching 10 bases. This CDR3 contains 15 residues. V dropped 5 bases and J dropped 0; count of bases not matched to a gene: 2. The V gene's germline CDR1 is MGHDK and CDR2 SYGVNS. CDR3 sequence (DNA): TGTGCCAGCAGTATACTAGCGGGAAGCACAGATACGCAGTATTTT. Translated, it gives CASSILAGSTDTQYF.

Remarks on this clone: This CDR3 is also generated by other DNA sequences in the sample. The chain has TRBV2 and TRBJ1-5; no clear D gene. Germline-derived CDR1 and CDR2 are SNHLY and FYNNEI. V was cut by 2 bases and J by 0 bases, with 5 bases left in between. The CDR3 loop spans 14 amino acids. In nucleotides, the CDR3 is TGTGCCAGCAGTGAAAGTAATAGCAATCAGCCCCAGCATTTT. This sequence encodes CASSESNSNQPQHF.

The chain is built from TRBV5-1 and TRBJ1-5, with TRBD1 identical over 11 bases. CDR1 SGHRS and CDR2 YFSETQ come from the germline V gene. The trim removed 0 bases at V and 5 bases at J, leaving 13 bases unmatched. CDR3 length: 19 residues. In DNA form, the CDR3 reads TGCGCCAGCAGCTTGGGCCCCGGACAGGGGGCGTTTTTGGATCAGCCCCAGCATTTT. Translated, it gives CASSLGPGQGAFLDQPQHF.

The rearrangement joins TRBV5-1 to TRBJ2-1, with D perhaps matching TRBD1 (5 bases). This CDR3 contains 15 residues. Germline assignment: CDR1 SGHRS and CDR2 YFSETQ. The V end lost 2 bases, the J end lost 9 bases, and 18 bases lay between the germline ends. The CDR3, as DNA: TGCGCCAGCAGCTTTGGGTATCTAGAGCAGGGTGAGCAGTTCTTC. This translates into CASSFGYLEQGEQFF.

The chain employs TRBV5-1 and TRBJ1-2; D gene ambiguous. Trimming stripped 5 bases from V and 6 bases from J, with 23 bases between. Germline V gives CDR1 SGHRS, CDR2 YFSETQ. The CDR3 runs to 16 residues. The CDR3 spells CASRRLNSAEPHGYTF. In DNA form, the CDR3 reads TGCGCCAGCAGACGGTTGAATTCGGCAGAGCCACATGGCTACACCTTC.

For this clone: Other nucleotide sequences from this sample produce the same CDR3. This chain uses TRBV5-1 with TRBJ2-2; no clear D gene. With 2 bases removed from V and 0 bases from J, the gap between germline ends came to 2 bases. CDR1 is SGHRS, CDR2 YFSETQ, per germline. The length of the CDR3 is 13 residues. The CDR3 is CASSLTNTGELFF. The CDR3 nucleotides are TGCGCCAGCAGCTTAACGAACACCGGGGAGCTGTTTTTT.

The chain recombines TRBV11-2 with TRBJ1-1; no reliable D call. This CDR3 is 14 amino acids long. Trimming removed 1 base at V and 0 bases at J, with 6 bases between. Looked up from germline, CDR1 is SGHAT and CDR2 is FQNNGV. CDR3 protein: CASSLGPVNTEAFF. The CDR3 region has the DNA TGTGCCAGCAGCTTAGGGCCCGTGAACACTGAAGCTTTCTTT.

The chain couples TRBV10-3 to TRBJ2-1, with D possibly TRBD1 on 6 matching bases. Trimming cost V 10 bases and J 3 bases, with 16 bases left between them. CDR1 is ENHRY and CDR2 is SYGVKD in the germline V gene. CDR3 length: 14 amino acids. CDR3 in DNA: TGTGCCACCGACCCCGGGACAAGCTACAATGAGCAGTTCTTC. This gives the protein CATDPGTSYNEQFF.

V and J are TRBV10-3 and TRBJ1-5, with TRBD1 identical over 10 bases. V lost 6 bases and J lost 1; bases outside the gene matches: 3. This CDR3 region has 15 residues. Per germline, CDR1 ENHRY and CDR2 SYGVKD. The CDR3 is CAIREDRGSNQPQHF. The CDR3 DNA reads TGTGCCATCAGGGAGGACAGGGGGAGCAATCAGCCCCAGCATTTT.

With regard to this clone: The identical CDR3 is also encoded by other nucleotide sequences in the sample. CDR3 residues: CASSEPGSSYNEQFF. CDR3 nucleotides: TGCGCCAGCAGTGAGCCAGGGAGCTCCTACAATGAGCAGTTCTTC. This sequence joins TRBV10-1 and TRBJ2-1, with D perhaps matching TRBD1 or TRBD2 (5 bases each). V lost 2 bases to trimming and J lost 0 bases, with 8 bases between them. In germline, CDR1 is WNHNN, CDR2 SYGVQD (reference sequence). CDR3 length equals 15 residues.

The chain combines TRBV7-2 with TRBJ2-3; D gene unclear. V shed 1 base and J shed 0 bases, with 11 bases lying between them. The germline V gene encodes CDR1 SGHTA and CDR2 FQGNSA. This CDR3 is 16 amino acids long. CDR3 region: CASSLVAGPSTDTQYF. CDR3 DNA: TGTGCCAGCAGCTTAGTCGCCGGGCCGAGCACAGATACGCAGTATTTT.

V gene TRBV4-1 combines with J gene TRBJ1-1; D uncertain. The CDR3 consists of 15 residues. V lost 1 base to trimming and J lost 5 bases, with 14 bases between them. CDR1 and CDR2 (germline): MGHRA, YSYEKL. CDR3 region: CASSQGRAVSTEAFF. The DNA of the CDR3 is TGCGCCAGCAGCCAAGGGCGAGCGGTTTCGACTGAAGCTTTCTTT.

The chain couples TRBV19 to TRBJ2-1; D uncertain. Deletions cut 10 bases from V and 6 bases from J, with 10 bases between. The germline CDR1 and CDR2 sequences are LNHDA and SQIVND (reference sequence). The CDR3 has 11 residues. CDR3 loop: CATSSPNEQFF. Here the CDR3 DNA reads TGTGCCACTTCATCCCCCAATGAGCAGTTCTTC.